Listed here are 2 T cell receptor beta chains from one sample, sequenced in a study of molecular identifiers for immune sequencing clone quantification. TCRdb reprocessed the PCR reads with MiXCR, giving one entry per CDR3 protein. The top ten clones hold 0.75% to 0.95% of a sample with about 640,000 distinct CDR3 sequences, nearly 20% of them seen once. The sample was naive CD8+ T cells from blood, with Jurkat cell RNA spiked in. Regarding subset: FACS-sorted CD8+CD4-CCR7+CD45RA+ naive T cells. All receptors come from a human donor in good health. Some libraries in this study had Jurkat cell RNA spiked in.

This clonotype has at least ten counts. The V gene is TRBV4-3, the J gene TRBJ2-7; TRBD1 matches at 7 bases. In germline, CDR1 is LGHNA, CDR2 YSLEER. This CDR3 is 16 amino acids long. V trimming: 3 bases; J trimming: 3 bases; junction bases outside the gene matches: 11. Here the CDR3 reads CASSQDRSGTVYEQYF. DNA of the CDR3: TGCGCCAGCAGCCAGGATAGATCCGGGACAGTCTACGAGCAGTACTTC.

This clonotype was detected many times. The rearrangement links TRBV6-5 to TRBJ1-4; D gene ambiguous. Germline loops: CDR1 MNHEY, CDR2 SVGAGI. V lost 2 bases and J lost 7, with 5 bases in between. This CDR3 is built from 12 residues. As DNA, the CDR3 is TGTGCCAGCAGTTACGAGGGTGAAAAACTGTTTTTT. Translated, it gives CASSYEGEKLFF.